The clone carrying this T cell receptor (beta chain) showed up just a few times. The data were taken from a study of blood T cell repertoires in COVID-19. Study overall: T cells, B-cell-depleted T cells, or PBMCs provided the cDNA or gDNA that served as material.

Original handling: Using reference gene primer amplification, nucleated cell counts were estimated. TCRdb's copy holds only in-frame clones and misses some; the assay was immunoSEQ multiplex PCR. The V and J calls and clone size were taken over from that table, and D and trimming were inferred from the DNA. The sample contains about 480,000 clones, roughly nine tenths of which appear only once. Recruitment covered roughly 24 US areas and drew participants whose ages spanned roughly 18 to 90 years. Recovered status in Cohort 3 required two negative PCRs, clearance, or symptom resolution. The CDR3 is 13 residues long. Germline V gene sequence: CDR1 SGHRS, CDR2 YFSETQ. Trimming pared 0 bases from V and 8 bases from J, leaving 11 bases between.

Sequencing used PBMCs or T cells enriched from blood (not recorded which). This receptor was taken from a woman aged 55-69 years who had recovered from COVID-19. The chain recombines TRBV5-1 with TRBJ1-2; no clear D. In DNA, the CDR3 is TGCGCCAGCAGCTTGGTGTCCGCCGAGGGCTACACCTTC. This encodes CASSLVSAEGYTF.